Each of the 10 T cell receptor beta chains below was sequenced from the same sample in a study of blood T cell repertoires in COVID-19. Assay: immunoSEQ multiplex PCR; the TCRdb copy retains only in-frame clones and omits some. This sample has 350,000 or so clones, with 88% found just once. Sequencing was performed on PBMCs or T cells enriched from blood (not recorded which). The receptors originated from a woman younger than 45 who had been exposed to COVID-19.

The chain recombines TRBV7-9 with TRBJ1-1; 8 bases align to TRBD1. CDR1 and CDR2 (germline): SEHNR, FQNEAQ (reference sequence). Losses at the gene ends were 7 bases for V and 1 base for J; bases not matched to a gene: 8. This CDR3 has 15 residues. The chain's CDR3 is CASIDIDRGNTEAFF. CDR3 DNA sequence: TGTGCCAGCATCGATATAGACAGGGGGAACACTGAAGCTTTCTTT.

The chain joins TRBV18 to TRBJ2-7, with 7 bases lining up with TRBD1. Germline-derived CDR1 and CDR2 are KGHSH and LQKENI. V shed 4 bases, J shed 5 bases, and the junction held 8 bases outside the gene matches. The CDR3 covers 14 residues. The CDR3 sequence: CASSRGQARHEQYF. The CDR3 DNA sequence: TGTGCCAGCTCACGAGGACAGGCCCGCCACGAGCAGTACTTC.

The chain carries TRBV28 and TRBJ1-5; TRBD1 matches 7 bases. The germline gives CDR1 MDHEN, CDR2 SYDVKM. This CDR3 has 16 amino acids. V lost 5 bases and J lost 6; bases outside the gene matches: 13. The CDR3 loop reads CASSPHRSGGRQPQHF. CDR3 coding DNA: TGTGCCAGCAGTCCCCACCGTTCAGGGGGTCGTCAGCCCCAGCATTTT.

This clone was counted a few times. The CDR3 region is CARPSAGQDMNTEAFF. For the CDR3, the DNA is TGCGCCAGGCCCTCCGCGGGACAGGACATGAACACTGAAGCTTTCTTT. The chain joins TRBV10-1 to TRBJ1-1; 8 positions match TRBD1. V lost 9 bases and J lost 0; bases outside the gene matches: 12. CDR3 length equals 16 residues. Germline V lookup: CDR1 WNHNN, CDR2 SYGVQD (reference sequence).

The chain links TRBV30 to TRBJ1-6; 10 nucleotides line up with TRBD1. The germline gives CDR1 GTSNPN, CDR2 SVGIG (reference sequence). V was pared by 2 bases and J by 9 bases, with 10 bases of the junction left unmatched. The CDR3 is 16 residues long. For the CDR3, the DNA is TGTGCCTGGAGTCCGAACGGACAGGGGGAGCGTTCACCCCTCCACTTT. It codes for CAWSPNGQGERSPLHF.

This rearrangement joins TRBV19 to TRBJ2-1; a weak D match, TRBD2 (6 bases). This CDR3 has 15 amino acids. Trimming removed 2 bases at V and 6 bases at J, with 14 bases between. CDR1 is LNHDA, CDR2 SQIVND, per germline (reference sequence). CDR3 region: CASSILGLRANEQFF. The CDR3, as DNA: TGTGCCAGTAGTATATTGGGACTTAGGGCCAATGAGCAGTTCTTC.

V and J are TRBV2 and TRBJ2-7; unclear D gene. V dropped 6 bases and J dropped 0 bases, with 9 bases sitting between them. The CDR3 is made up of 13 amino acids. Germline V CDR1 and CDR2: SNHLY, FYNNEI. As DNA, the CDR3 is TGTGCCAGCAGCTCCGAGGACTCCTACGAGCAGTACTTC. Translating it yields CASSSEDSYEQYF. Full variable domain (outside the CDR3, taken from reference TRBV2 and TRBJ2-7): EPEVTQTPSHQVTQMGQEVILRCVPISNHLYFYWYRQILGQKVEFLVSFYNNEISEKSEIFDDQFSVERPDGSNFTLKIRSTKLEDSAMYFCASSSEDSYEQYFGPGTRLTVT.

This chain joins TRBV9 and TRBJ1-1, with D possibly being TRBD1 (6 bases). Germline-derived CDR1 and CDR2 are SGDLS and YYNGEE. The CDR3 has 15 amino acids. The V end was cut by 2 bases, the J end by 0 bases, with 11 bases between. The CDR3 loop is CASSVSGTLNTEAFF. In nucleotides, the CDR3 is TGTGCCAGCAGCGTGTCCGGGACACTGAACACTGAAGCTTTCTTT.

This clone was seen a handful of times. The CDR3 here is CASSAQGPDNSPLHF. For the CDR3, the DNA is TGTGCCAGCAGCGCACAGGGCCCCGATAATTCACCCCTCCACTTT. This chain uses TRBV11-2 with TRBJ1-6, with TRBD1 as a possible D gene (6 bases). CDR1 is SGHAT and CDR2 is FQNNGV in the germline V gene. The CDR3 is 15 residues long. V dropped 5 bases and J dropped 5 bases, with 13 bases sitting between them.

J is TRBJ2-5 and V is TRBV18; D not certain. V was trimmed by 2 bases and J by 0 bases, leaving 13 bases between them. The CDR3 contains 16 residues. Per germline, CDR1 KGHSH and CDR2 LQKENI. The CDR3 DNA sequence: TGTGCCAGCTCACCATTTAGCAGAGTCGACCAAGAGACCCAGTACTTC. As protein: CASSPFSRVDQETQYF.